The rows below give T cell receptor beta chains drawn from one sample of a study of glioma-infiltrating T cells after dendritic cell vaccination. Assay used: immunoSEQ multiplex PCR; TCRdb lists only in-frame clones, some missing. The sample includes fewer than 85,000 clones, around 86% seen only once; the top ten take around 2.1%. This material consisted of blood, taken after dendritic cell vaccination. The receptors shown here come from a human donor with glioblastoma. Both conserved end residues are part of each CDR3. Fields, in order: J gene, D gene, clone size, V gene, CDR3 DNA, CDR3 protein. D genes are given only for firm matches. For some rows the clone size is stated as once, few or many, or as a class when expanded; others skip it.

J gene: TRBJ2-1; D gene: TRBD2; clone size: -; V gene: TRBV30; CDR3 DNA: TGTGCCTGGAGCATTAGCGGGACCTACAATGAGCAGTTCTTC; CDR3 protein: CAWSISGTYNEQFF
J gene: TRBJ2-5; D gene: -; clone size: -; V gene: TRBV6-1; CDR3 DNA: TGTGCCAGCATCCCCCCCACAACCCAAGAGACCCAGTACTTC; CDR3 protein: CASIPPTTQETQYF
J gene: TRBJ2-2; D gene: TRBD2; clone size: -; V gene: TRBV7-3; CDR3 DNA: TGTGCCAGCAGGGTGAAGCGGGAGAGGAACACCGGGGAGCTGTTTTTT; CDR3 protein: CASRVKRERNTGELFF
J gene: TRBJ2-7; D gene: -; clone size: -; V gene: TRBV9; CDR3 DNA: TGTGCCAGCAGCGCGTTAGGGGTCGCAGGCGAGCAGTACTTC; CDR3 protein: CASSALGVAGEQYF
J gene: TRBJ2-7; D gene: -; clone size: once; V gene: TRBV11-3; CDR3 DNA: TGTGCCAGCAGCTTAAGGCGGGCCTACGAGCAGTACTTC; CDR3 protein: CASSLRRAYEQYF
J gene: TRBJ2-2; D gene: -; clone size: -; V gene: TRBV9; CDR3 DNA: TGTGCCAGCAGCTCGGAGGGCCGGAACACCGGGGAGCTGTTTTTT; CDR3 protein: CASSSEGRNTGELFF
J gene: TRBJ1-6; D gene: -; clone size: few; V gene: TRBV10-3; CDR3 DNA: TGTGCCGGAAGGGGGGGACCGGATTCACCCCTCCACTTT; CDR3 protein: CAGRGGPDSPLHF
J gene: TRBJ1-2; D gene: -; clone size: -; V gene: TRBV6-1; CDR3 DNA: TGTGCCAGCAGCACCCCCCGATGGGGCTCTGGCTACACCTTC; CDR3 protein: CASSTPRWGSGYTF
J gene: TRBJ2-5; D gene: TRBD1; clone size: once; V gene: TRBV5-1; CDR3 DNA: TGCGCCAGCAGCTTGGGGACAGGAAAAGAGACCCAGTACTTC; CDR3 protein: CASSLGTGKETQYF
J gene: TRBJ2-5; D gene: TRBD1; clone size: -; V gene: TRBV6-6; CDR3 DNA: TGTGCCAGCGGACTACAGGGGGTGCGGGAGACCCAGTACTTC; CDR3 protein: CASGLQGVRETQYF
J gene: TRBJ1-1; D gene: TRBD1; clone size: few; V gene: TRBV5-1; CDR3 DNA: TGCGCCAGCAGCCTCGGACAGGGGAGGTGGACTGAAGCTTTCTTT; CDR3 protein: CASSLGQGRWTEAFF
J gene: TRBJ2-7; D gene: TRBD2; clone size: -; V gene: TRBV9; CDR3 DNA: TGTGCCAGCAGCGCCGGACTAGCGGGCTACGAGCAGTACTTC; CDR3 protein: CASSAGLAGYEQYF
J gene: TRBJ2-7; D gene: TRBD2; clone size: once; V gene: TRBV29-1; CDR3 DNA: TGCAGCGCCTGGGGGGGACCGCCGAGCTCCTACGAGCAGTACTTC; CDR3 protein: CSAWGGPPSSYEQYF
J gene: TRBJ1-4; D gene: TRBD1; clone size: -; V gene: TRBV4-3; CDR3 DNA: TGCGCCAGCAGTCCACAGGGGGCGAATGAAAAACTGTTTTTT; CDR3 protein: CASSPQGANEKLFF
J gene: TRBJ2-1; D gene: TRBD2; clone size: once; V gene: TRBV7-3; CDR3 DNA: TGTGCCAGCAGTCGTTCGACTAGCGGGAGGGCCTCGGAGCAGTTCTTC; CDR3 protein: CASSRSTSGRASEQFF
J gene: TRBJ2-1; D gene: TRBD2; clone size: -; V gene: TRBV6-1; CDR3 DNA: TGTGCCAGCAGTGAAGCGCATGCTAGCGGCCACAATGAGCAGTTCTTC; CDR3 protein: CASSEAHASGHNEQFF
J gene: TRBJ1-2; D gene: TRBD1; clone size: -; V gene: TRBV5-6; CDR3 DNA: TGTGCCAGCAGCTTCGACAGGGGAGAGAGCTACACCTTC; CDR3 protein: CASSFDRGESYTF
J gene: TRBJ2-7; D gene: TRBD1; clone size: -; V gene: TRBV6-1; CDR3 DNA: TGTGCCAGCAGGAGGACCGGGACAGGGCCCTACGAGCAGTACTTC; CDR3 protein: CASRRTGTGPYEQYF
J gene: TRBJ2-3; D gene: TRBD2; clone size: few; V gene: TRBV10-2; CDR3 DNA: TGCGCCAGCATGCTAGCGGGAGATACGCAGTATTTT; CDR3 protein: CASMLAGDTQYF
J gene: TRBJ1-2; D gene: -; clone size: -; V gene: TRBV6-1; CDR3 DNA: TGTGCCAGCAGTGAAGCACTTGGGGCCACGGGGAGGGACCCTGACTATGGCTACACCTTC; CDR3 protein: CASSEALGATGRDPDYGYTF
J gene: TRBJ1-1; D gene: -; clone size: -; V gene: TRBV6-5; CDR3 DNA: TGTGCCAGCAGTTACCCCGGGAGCACTGAAGCTTTCTTT; CDR3 protein: CASSYPGSTEAFF
J gene: TRBJ2-3; D gene: TRBD2; clone size: -; V gene: TRBV7-9; CDR3 DNA: TGTGCCAGCAGCTTAACTAGCGGGAGGGCCACAGATACGCAGTATTTT; CDR3 protein: CASSLTSGRATDTQYF
J gene: TRBJ2-5; D gene: -; clone size: -; V gene: TRBV7-6; CDR3 DNA: TGTGCCAGCAGCTTAGTGTCAGGGGAAGAGACCCAGTACTTC; CDR3 protein: CASSLVSGEETQYF
J gene: TRBJ2-7; D gene: -; clone size: -; V gene: TRBV7-9; CDR3 DNA: TGTGCCAGCAGCCCAGGGAAGGAGCAGTACTTC; CDR3 protein: CASSPGKEQYF
J gene: TRBJ2-1; D gene: TRBD2; clone size: -; V gene: TRBV5-1; CDR3 DNA: TGCGCCAGCAGCTTGGTTGGTAGCGGGATCAATGAGCAGTTCTTC; CDR3 protein: CASSLVGSGINEQFF